This record covers a single TCR beta chain. Its antigen is unknown. The entry originates in a study of metastatic and nonmetastatic thyroid tumors. Overall study: Repertoire data that came from the blood and tumor or nodule tissue of malignant and benign thyroid patients were compared.

Authors' data handling: A papillary thyroid cancer distant-metastasis classifier was built from CDR3 differences across clinicopathological groups. TCRdb re-called the PCR reads via MiXCR. TCRdb's processing, not the authors', yielded these V and J calls. The table records roughly 83,000 clones, more than 12% of them present only once. The V gene's germline CDR1 is SGHDT and CDR2 YYEEEE. Trimming at V came to 5 bases and at J to 4 bases, leaving 9 bases not matched to a gene. The CDR3 spans 15 residues. General observations from the study: For both blood and tumor, malignant thyroid tumors reportedly showed significantly higher TCR beta diversity than benign nodules did.

Thyroid surgery had not been preceded by any treatment in any patient. The chain is built from TRBV5-6 and TRBJ2-5; TRBD1 agrees at 9 bases. This receptor was obtained from a female donor with papillary thyroid cancer or a benign thyroid nodule (not recorded which). Some clones in this sample may be carry-over from other donors' samples. Sequenced sample: blood. CDR3 nucleotide sequence: TGTGCCAGCAGATTATCCGGGACAGGGCCAGAGACCCAGTACTTC. It codes for CASRLSGTGPETQYF. The whole variable domain, filled in from reference TRBV5-6 and TRBJ2-5, reads DAGVTQSPTHLIKTRGQQVTLRCSPKSGHDTVSWYQQALGQGPQFIFQYYEEEERQRGNFPDRFSGHQFPNYSSELNVNALLLGDSALYLCASRLSGTGPETQYFGPGTRLLVL.